Reported below is one TCR beta chain. Its antigen is unidentified. TCRdb keeps only in-frame clones here, not all; method: immunoSEQ multiplex PCR. The sample comprises 35,000 to 40,000 clones, roughly 82% of which are singletons, and 8.9% rests with the top ten. This sample stems from a study of a mutant IDH1 vaccine in newly diagnosed glioma. About the study: Vaccinations were initiated 4-6 weeks following radiotherapy alone, or were given together with temozolomide cycles.

The time point: week 47, end of study. Doses comprised 300 ug of mutant IDH1 20-mer peptide each, plus topical imiquimod. Germline trimming cut 3 bases from V and 5 bases from J; bases unmatched to any gene: 5. CDR1 and CDR2 (germline): SGHNT, YENEEA. This CDR3 spans 16 amino acids. This TCR was recovered from a man between 35 and 55 years old with glioma. Source: PBMCs, taken from a glioma patient whose treatment included an IDH1 peptide vaccine. The J gene is TRBJ2-3, the V gene TRBV11-3; 13 bases align to TRBD2. The CDR3 DNA follows: TGTGCCAGCAGCTTGGGACTAGCGGGATGGAGAGATACGCAGTATTTT. Its translation: CASSLGLAGWRDTQYF.